This T cell receptor (beta chain) was sequenced during a study of T cells in Graves' hyperthyroidism and ophthalmopathy (dated by TCRdb to the late 2010s). Notes on the research overall: Peripheral blood samples were taken at the time of initial diagnosis, prior to any treatment. An independent validation cohort of around 19 hyperthyroidism patients and 17 patients who later progressed to ophthalmopathy tested prospective prediction of ophthalmopathy. To identify distinguishing TCR V-J signatures, a discovery cohort of 90 to 100 patients was used, comprising 40 to 45 with Graves' ophthalmopathy and under 60 with stable Graves' hyperthyroidism. In about 6 Graves' hyperthyroidism patients, the study also compared T-cell repertoires from thyroid tissue with T-cell repertoires from blood. The 80 to 100 discovery patients were randomly divided into training and test sets at a 7:3 ratio. Following sampling, methimazole starting at 30 mg daily was given to hyperthyroidism patients, and high-dose intravenous methylprednisolone was given to ophthalmopathy patients. The paper reports TCR Vbeta CDR3 sequencing of some 140 peripheral blood samples: approximately 41 ophthalmopathy, over 70 hyperthyroidism and approximately 17 progressor patients.

Comments on this clonotype: This receptor's antigen is unknown. Base qualities are missing; no much larger clone stands one base away.

V loses 1 base at its end and J loses 6 bases; junction bases beyond the gene matches: 7. From the cysteine up to the phenylalanine, the CDR3 has a length of 15 residues. Kept here is only the CDR3 DNA, which spans 45 bases and is read in frame from base 1. From the germline V gene (reference sequence), CDR1 is DFQATT and CDR2 is SNEGSKA. The TCR beta CDR3 regions were amplified from RNA transcripts. The TCR CDR3 was subjected to a first round of RT-PCR using the HTBI primer set and the Qiagen OneStep RT-PCR kit. A second multiplex PCR round built the libraries, followed by size selection and purification. The libraries were sequenced on an Illumina HiSeq2000 using paired-end 100 bp reads. Processing in the source paper ran as follows. SOAPnuke was used to process the raw data, removing reads that contained adapters or uncalled bases, had a mean Phred below 15, or lacked an exact match to the constant primer or identifier. High-quality paired reads were merged with COPE v1.2.5, and unique nucleotide sequences were defined as clonotypes. MiTCR v1.1 was used to align clonotypes to the IMGT TRBV, TRBD and TRBJ reference segments. The analysis included only V-J combinations with a frequency above 0.0001, which together covered 99% to 99.2% of the repertoires. A TCS score was defined as the ratio of F50 (clonal expansion) to E x V (chaos), with BLOSUM62-based TCRdist applied between CDR3 peptides within each V-J. Welch's t-statistics and random forest reduced around 510 V-J features to roughly 13, which were used in a naive Bayes classifier (R e1071). TCRdb reanalyzed the raw reads on its own, using fastp at Q25 for trimming and MiXCR for clone calling, and kept in-frame beta chains. Each record represents a unique CDR3 protein, reported with the most common genes and DNA among its rows. TCRdb's processing, not the authors', yielded these V and J calls. For this sample the table gives 550,000 to 650,000 distinct CDR3 sequences, of which 12% to 15% were detected only once. The leading ten clones occupy about 15% of the sample.

Stable Graves' hyperthyroidism was defined as no progression to ophthalmopathy during 18 months of follow-up. Hyperthyroidism patients were aged 18 to 65 years and newly diagnosed, with disease duration of less than 2 months. Any patient with an uncontrolled infection, another autoimmune disease, pregnancy or lactation was excluded. Diagnoses were based on clinical symptoms, serum thyroxine and TRAb, thyroid ultrasound and orbital computed tomography. PBMCs were separated from roughly 10 ml of fresh peripheral blood using Ficoll-Paque density gradient centrifugation. Total RNA was extracted with Trizol reagent, and quality was checked on an Agilent 2100 Bioanalyzer. Overall results and qualifications from the work: In validation, the model predicted progression to ophthalmopathy with approximately 69% sensitivity and about 72% specificity, a median of about six months before onset. Most expanded thyroid clonotypes (frequency above 0.001) were also detected in blood, a finding suggesting that blood repertoires may reflect thyroid immune responses. Sample size was not statistically predetermined, and investigators were not blinded to group allocation. In cross-validation, a model built on a 13 V-J signature told ophthalmopathy apart from stable hyperthyroidism with over 85% sensitivity and about 81% specificity, and in testing the same model reached 80%/75%.

Sequencing was carried out using blood. This clonotype was obtained from a woman aged 35 to 49 with Graves' hyperthyroidism. This chain joins TRBV20-1 to TRBJ2-1; 9 middle bases align to TRBD2. In nucleotides, the sequence is TGCAGTGCTAGAGTGGATAGCGGGGGTCCCAATGAGCAGTTCTTC. It translates to CSARVDSGGPNEQFF.